The 3 T cell receptor beta chains presented below share a single source sample, sequenced in a study of T cell repertoires in cytomegalovirus infection. TCRdb re-derived calls from the reads in MiXCR, one entry per CDR3 protein. The data hold some 480,000 distinct CDR3 sequences, with roughly 34% observed a single time. These receptors lack a known antigen. The sample in question was cultured PBMCs, obtained from culture after CMV antigen stimulation. The source is a human donor in good health (CMV status not recorded). Some clones in this sample may be carry-over from other donors' samples.

V usage is TRBV7-8 and J usage is TRBJ2-5; either TRBD1 or TRBD2 may supply D (5 bases each). Trimming shortened V by 0 bases and J by 6 bases, and 11 bases separated the two germline ends. Per the germline V gene, CDR1 is SGHVS and CDR2 is FQNEAQ. The CDR3 has 14 amino acids. CDR3 sequence reads: CASSLATQGQTQYF. The CDR3 DNA reads as TGTGCCAGCAGCTTAGCGACCCAGGGACAGACCCAGTACTTC. The entire variable domain, with the rest obtained from reference TRBV7-8 and TRBJ2-5, is as follows: GAGVSQSPRYKVAKRGQDVALRCDPISGHVSLFWYQQALGQGPEFLTYFQNEAQLDKSGLPSDRFFAERPEGSVSTLKIQRTQQEDSAVYLCASSLATQGQTQYFGPGTRLLVL.

This clonotype has a handful of counts. The chain carries TRBV6-5 and TRBJ1-1; D is possibly TRBD1 (5 bases). Trimming removed 2 bases from V and 8 bases from J, with 6 bases in between. CDR1 is MNHEY, CDR2 SVGAGI, per germline. CDR3 length: 11 residues. Here the CDR3 DNA reads TGTGCCAGCAGTTACCGGGGGGAAGCTTTCTTT. Its translation: CASSYRGEAFF.

The chain uses TRBV6-1 and TRBJ1-5; D possibly corresponds to TRBD1 (5 bases). V lost 0 bases and J 5 bases, leaving 14 bases between the germline ends. CDR1 is MNHNS, CDR2 SASEGT, per germline. The CDR3 is made up of 16 amino acids. This CDR3 reads CASSEAVGEWDQPQHF. CDR3 DNA: TGTGCCAGCAGTGAAGCGGTAGGGGAGTGGGATCAGCCCCAGCATTTT.